The 32 T cell receptor beta chains in this list originate from one sample, sequenced in a study of shared clonotypes between healthy human individuals. CD45RO-negative, CCR7-positively selected cells formed the naive CD8 fraction, excluding terminally differentiated effector memory CD45RA+ cells. Method: immunoSEQ multiplex PCR; TCRdb's copy keeps in-frame clones and lacks some. The table has 1.5 million to 2.5 million clones, about 95% seen once. The sequenced sample consisted of naive CD8+ T cells sorted from blood. All receptors come from a man in his late teens or twenties in good health.

This chain links TRBV6-5 with TRBJ2-1; D uncertain. V was shortened by 0 bases and J by 6 bases, with 9 bases between the two germline ends. The V gene's germline CDR1 is MNHEY and CDR2 SVGAGI. This CDR3 spans 14 amino acids. CDR3 nucleotide sequence: TGTGCCAGCAGTTACTCTGGACGGATCAATGAGCAGTTCTTC. It codes for CASSYSGRINEQFF.

The chain is built from TRBV7-2 and TRBJ2-3; 12 bases match TRBD2. The CDR3 is 17 residues long. CDR1 is SGHTA and CDR2 is FQGNSA in the germline V gene. The J segment lost 1 base and the V segment lost 5 bases, leaving 7 bases of the junction unmatched. The CDR3 here is CASSNSRTSGGTDTQYF. The CDR3 DNA reads TGTGCCAGCAGCAATAGCAGGACTAGCGGGGGCACAGATACGCAGTATTTT. Supplemented by reference TRBV7-2 and TRBJ2-3, the full variable domain reads GAGVSQSPSNKVTEKGKDVELRCDPISGHTALYWYRQSLGQGLEFLIYFQGNSAPDKSGLPSDRFSAERTGGSVSTLTIQRTQQEDSAVYLCASSNSRTSGGTDTQYFGPGTRLTVL.

The V and J genes are TRBV7-2 and TRBJ2-3; TRBD2 matches at 8 bases. The V gene end was trimmed by 2 bases and the J gene end by 3 bases; junction bases not matched to a gene: 10. Germline V lookup: CDR1 SGHTA, CDR2 FQGNSA. This CDR3 contains 17 residues. The CDR3 loop is CASSLIAGGAGTDTQYF. The CDR3 DNA follows: TGTGCCAGCAGCTTAATTGCGGGGGGCGCGGGTACAGATACGCAGTATTTT.

V is TRBV2 and J is TRBJ2-3; possibly TRBD1 or TRBD2 for D (5 bases each). V was pared by 7 bases and J by 6 bases, with 11 bases between. The CDR3 totals 12 residues. The V gene's germline CDR1 is SNHLY and CDR2 FYNNEI. The CDR3, as DNA: TGTGCCAGCATGGGACCGATGGATACGCAGTATTTT. Its protein is CASMGPMDTQYF.

The rearrangement uses TRBV5-1 and TRBJ1-1, with TRBD1 identical over 7 bases. Trimming removed 0 bases from V and 3 bases from J; junction bases left unmatched: 5. The CDR3 has 15 amino acids. Germline assignment: CDR1 SGHRS and CDR2 YFSETQ. The CDR3 sequence: CASSLAGTVDTEAFF. CDR3 DNA sequence: TGCGCCAGCAGCTTGGCCGGGACAGTGGACACTGAAGCTTTCTTT.

On this clone: Other nucleotide sequences from this sample produce the same CDR3. V is TRBV4-1 and J is TRBJ1-3; D is unresolved. Trimming removed 0 bases at V and 4 bases at J, with 4 bases between. This CDR3 is built from 13 residues. From germline, CDR1 is MGHRA and CDR2 YSYEKL. CDR3 in DNA: TGCGCCAGCAGCCAAGATCCAGGAAACACCATATATTTT. This sequence encodes CASSQDPGNTIYF.

The chain uses TRBV2 and TRBJ2-7, with D perhaps TRBD1 (6 bases). The CDR3 runs 13 residues. Trimming cost V 6 bases and J 5 bases, with 14 bases left between them. Looked up from germline, CDR1 is SNHLY and CDR2 is FYNNEI. The CDR3 DNA is TGTGCCAGCAGGGTTTTGGGGGCGGACGAGCAGTACTTC. It encodes CASRVLGADEQYF.

The V and J genes are TRBV7-6 and TRBJ2-7; D possibly matches TRBD1 or TRBD2 (5 bases each). Germline CDR1 and CDR2: SGHVS and FNYEAQ. Trimming shortened V by 1 base and J by 5 bases, and 15 bases separated the two germline ends. This CDR3 has 15 amino acids. In DNA, the CDR3 is TGTGCCAGCAGCTTAGGCCCCGGGGCCGGGGACGAGCAGTACTTC. Its translation: CASSLGPGAGDEQYF.

The V call is TRBV28, the J call TRBJ2-7; 8 bases align to TRBD1. J gave up 5 bases and V 3 bases, and 9 bases lay outside the gene matches. There are 15 residues in the CDR3. Germline loops: CDR1 MDHEN, CDR2 SYDVKM. The CDR3 loop reads CASSLGQGAVHEQYF. The DNA for the CDR3 is TGTGCCAGCAGTTTGGGGCAGGGGGCAGTCCACGAGCAGTACTTC.

The V gene is TRBV11-1, the J gene TRBJ1-6, with TRBD1 matching 10 bases. V dropped 9 bases and J dropped 3; count of bases not matched to a gene: 14. Germline CDR1 SGHAT, CDR2 FQDESV (reference sequence). CDR3 size: 18 residues. The CDR3 bases are TGTGCCAGACCTTCCGGGACAGGGGACTGGGTCTATAATTCACCCCTCCACTTT. Its protein product is CARPSGTGDWVYNSPLHF.

CDR3 residues: CASSLGTGESYEQYF. The CDR3 DNA follows: TGTGCCAGTAGCCTCGGGACAGGGGAATCCTACGAGCAGTACTTC. V gene TRBV19 combines with J gene TRBJ2-7; 10 positions agree with TRBD1. Per the germline V gene, CDR1 is LNHDA and CDR2 is SQIVND (reference sequence). The CDR3 has 15 residues. V gave up 6 bases and J gave up 1 base; unmatched junction bases: 6. The variable domain in full, with the rest retrieved from reference TRBV19 and TRBJ2-7, is DGGITQSPKYLFRKEGQNVTLSCEQNLNHDAMYWYRQDPGQGLRLIYYSQIVNDFQKGDIAEGYSVSREKKESFPLTVTSAQKNPTAFYLCASSLGTGESYEQYFGPGTRLTVT.

The rearrangement uses TRBV29-1 and TRBJ2-7; TRBD2 aligns across 7 bases. The CDR3 extends over 13 amino acids. Looked up from germline, CDR1 is SQVTM and CDR2 is ANQGSEA. V trimming: 6 bases; J trimming: 3 bases; junction bases outside the gene matches: 8. CDR3 coding DNA: TGCAGCGTCCAAGGACTAGGTCGCTACGAGCAGTACTTC. This codes for CSVQGLGRYEQYF.

This clone appeared once. Other nucleotide sequences in the sample specify the same CDR3. The CDR3, as DNA: TGTGCCAGTAGTATAGGCCCAGGATCCTCCTACGAGCAGTACTTC. The encoded protein is CASSIGPGSSYEQYF. The V call is TRBV19, the J call TRBJ2-7; D gene ambiguous. The CDR3 length is 15 residues. Germline CDR1 reads LNHDA; CDR2 reads SQIVND (reference sequence). V gave up 1 base and J gave up 0 bases, with 10 bases separating them.

This chain uses TRBV2 with TRBJ2-7, with 7 bases matching TRBD1. The CDR3 sequence is 17 residues long. V shed 6 bases, J shed 0 bases, and the junction held 14 bases outside the gene matches. The V gene's germline CDR1 is SNHLY and CDR2 FYNNEI. Here the CDR3 DNA reads TGTGCCAGCAGCGGAAAGATAGACCGGGACAGCTCCTACGAGCAGTACTTC. Translated: CASSGKIDRDSSYEQYF.

Note on this clone: Other DNA variants within this sample encode the same CDR3. The chain carries TRBV7-9 and TRBJ2-1, with D perhaps given as TRBD1 or TRBD2 (5 bases each). Germline V CDR1 and CDR2: SEHNR, FQNEAQ (reference sequence). The CDR3 has 13 amino acids. The V gene lost 4 bases and the J gene lost 8 bases, with 12 bases spanning the gap. CDR3 residues: CASSSRDRDEQFF. DNA for the CDR3: TGTGCCAGCAGCTCCCGGGACCGGGATGAGCAGTTCTTC.

This clone was seen a handful of times. The V and J genes are TRBV29-1 and TRBJ2-1; 7 bases align to TRBD1. The CDR3 spans 13 residues. V lost 1 base and J lost 3; bases outside the gene matches: 0. CDR1 is SQVTM and CDR2 is ANQGSEA in the germline V gene. The CDR3 region is CSVEGQGYNEQFF. The CDR3 DNA follows: TGCAGCGTTGAAGGACAGGGCTACAATGAGCAGTTCTTC.

The CDR3 spells CASTLSETSGRMDEQFF. In nucleotides, the CDR3 is TGTGCCAGCACTCTGTCCGAGACTAGCGGGAGGATGGATGAGCAGTTCTTC. The rearrangement links TRBV27 to TRBJ2-1, with 13 bases lining up with TRBD2. The V and J ends lost 7 bases and 8 bases, in that order; junction bases with no gene match: 14. The germline CDR1 and CDR2 sequences are MNHEY and SMNVEV (reference sequence). The CDR3 covers 17 residues.

J is TRBJ2-7 and V is TRBV11-3; TRBD1 agrees at 7 bases. The germline V gene encodes CDR1 SGHNT and CDR2 YENEEA. V lost 0 bases to trimming and J lost 5 bases; unmatched junction nucleotides: 7. CDR3 length: 15 amino acids. CDR3 bases: TGTGCCAGCAGCTTAGATTCTGGCAGGGGGAACGAGCAGTACTTC. Protein product: CASSLDSGRGNEQYF.

The chain employs TRBV9 and TRBJ1-4; 10 bases agree with TRBD1. This CDR3 has 15 residues. The V gene end was trimmed by 5 bases and the J gene end by 14 bases; junction bases not matched to a gene: 15. Germline V gene data show CDR1 as SGDLS and CDR2 as YYNGEE. CDR3 loop: CASSLSGTGDYKLFF. The CDR3 DNA is TGTGCCAGCAGTCTTTCCGGGACAGGGGACTACAAGCTGTTTTTT.

As for this clone: Germline and junction disagree at one end, which may indicate a read error. V usage is TRBV7-7 and J usage is TRBJ2-2, with 9 bases matching TRBD1. Germline CDR1 and CDR2: SSHAT and FNYEAQ (reference sequence). CDR3 length: 15 residues. CDR3 bases: TGTGCTAGCAGCTTGGGACAGGGCTTAGCCGGGGAGCTGTTTTTT. Translation gives CASSLGQGLAGELFF.

This clone came up once. At one end the junction does not follow the germline gene, possibly because of a read error. V and J are TRBV27 and TRBJ2-7; a weak D match, TRBD1 (6 bases). The CDR3 length is 13 residues. Germline V gene lookup returns CDR1 MNHEY and CDR2 SMNVEV (reference sequence). This CDR3 is CASSFTSTGLVRF. Here the CDR3 DNA reads TGTGCCAGCAGTTTTACATCAACAGGGTTGGTCCGTTTC.

The rearrangement joins TRBV27 to TRBJ2-5, with TRBD1 as a possible D gene (6 bases). The CDR3 has 15 amino acids. Germline V lookup: CDR1 MNHEY, CDR2 SMNVEV (reference sequence). Trimming shortened V by 2 bases and J by 5 bases, and 15 bases separated the two germline ends. CDR3 coding DNA: TGTGCCAGCAGTTTAGCGGCAGGGGTGATGGAGACCCAGTACTTC. Its translation: CASSLAAGVMETQYF.

This rearrangement joins TRBV5-1 to TRBJ2-7, with 8 bases matching TRBD1. The CDR3 consists of 14 residues. Germline CDR1 is SGHRS and CDR2 is YFSETQ. V shed 0 bases and J 3 bases; nucleotides not matched to a gene: 2. This CDR3 reads CASSLGDRNYEQYF. Here the CDR3 DNA reads TGCGCCAGCAGCTTGGGGGACAGGAACTACGAGCAGTACTTC.

The gene calls are TRBV13 and TRBJ2-1; 9 nucleotides agree with TRBD2. CDR3 length equals 15 residues. CDR1 and CDR2 (germline): PRHDT, FYEKMQ (reference sequence). The V segment lost 1 base and the J segment 5 bases; nucleotides outside the gene matches: 3. The CDR3 sequence: CASSLVAGEDNEQFF. The CDR3 DNA sequence: TGTGCCAGCAGCTTAGTAGCGGGAGAGGACAATGAGCAGTTCTTC.

This clone came up once. The J gene is TRBJ1-2, the V gene TRBV19; D unclear. Per germline, CDR1 LNHDA and CDR2 SQIVND (reference sequence). Trimming removed 3 bases from V and 1 base from J, with 6 bases in between. The CDR3 extends over 13 amino acids. In DNA, the CDR3 is TGTGCCAGTAGTATCGGGGATAACTATGGCTACACCTTC. Amino acids: CASSIGDNYGYTF.

With respect to this clone: Sequence at one end of the junction differs from germline and may be a read error. Here the CDR3 DNA reads TGTGCCAGCAGTTTAGGGGACAGGGGGCGCAGGAACTTC. It translates to CASSLGDRGRRNF. The chain links TRBV27 to TRBJ2-5; 12 bases match TRBD1. Germline V gene data show CDR1 as MNHEY and CDR2 as SMNVEV (reference sequence). The CDR3 has 13 amino acids.

This clone was observed a single time. The junction departs from germline at one end; a sequencing error may be responsible. This sequence joins TRBV7-7 and TRBJ2-7, with D possibly being TRBD2 (5 bases). CDR1 is SSHAT and CDR2 is FNYEAQ in the germline V gene (reference sequence). This CDR3 contains 16 residues. The CDR3 DNA is TGTGCTAGCAGCCCCGGGGTCCTATGTGGCTCCTACGAGCAGTACTTC. Residues: CASSPGVLCGSYEQYF. The whole variable domain, remainder taken from reference TRBV7-7 and TRBJ2-7, is GAGVSQSPRYKVTKRGQDVTLRCDPISSHATLYWYQQALGQGPEFLTYFNYEAQPDKSGLPSDRFSAERPEGSISTLTIQRTEQRDSAMYRCASSPGVLCGSYEQYFGPGTRLTVT.

The rearrangement uses TRBV7-9 and TRBJ2-7; tentative D call: TRBD1 (6 bases). Germline-derived CDR1 and CDR2 are SEHNR and FQNEAQ (reference sequence). Trimming removed 4 bases from V and 3 bases from J, with 22 bases in between. The CDR3 is 17 residues long. The CDR3 DNA is TGTGCCAGCAGCTATCCACTTACCGGGCCAGGGGACTACGAGCAGTACTTC. Translated, it gives CASSYPLTGPGDYEQYF.

Comment on this clone: The sample contains more than one DNA sequence encoding this CDR3. This chain links TRBV9 with TRBJ1-1; no clear D gene. Germline V gene lookup returns CDR1 SGDLS and CDR2 YYNGEE. V lost 4 bases and J lost 3, with 7 bases in between. The CDR3 has 12 residues. The CDR3 is CASSPWDTEAFF. The CDR3 DNA follows: TGTGCCAGCAGCCCATGGGACACTGAAGCTTTCTTT.

The chain couples TRBV19 to TRBJ2-4, with TRBD1 matching 7 bases. Germline V gives CDR1 LNHDA, CDR2 SQIVND (reference sequence). J lost 4 bases, V lost 3 bases, and 0 bases had no gene match. The CDR3 loop spans 13 amino acids. CDR3 in amino acids: CASSMDRKNIQYF. The CDR3 DNA sequence: TGTGCCAGTAGTATGGACAGGAAAAACATTCAGTACTTC. Based on the CDR3 plus reference TRBV19 and TRBJ2-4, the full variable domain is DGGITQSPKYLFRKEGQNVTLSCEQNLNHDAMYWYRQDPGQGLRLIYYSQIVNDFQKGDIAEGYSVSREKKESFPLTVTSAQKNPTAFYLCASSMDRKNIQYFGAGTRLSVL.

This sequence joins TRBV11-1 and TRBJ2-3, with a weak D call TRBD1 (6 bases). The CDR3 consists of 13 residues. V lost 8 bases and J 3 bases, leaving 12 bases between the germline ends. The germline CDR1 and CDR2 sequences are SGHAT and FQDESV (reference sequence). The CDR3 reads CASGRGRTDTQYF. The CDR3 bases are TGTGCCAGCGGCAGGGGACGGACAGATACGCAGTATTTT.

This chain connects TRBV7-2 to TRBJ2-3, with D possibly being TRBD2 (5 bases). V lost 4 bases to trimming and J lost 1 base, with 18 bases between them. The CDR3 covers 17 residues. Per germline, CDR1 SGHTA and CDR2 FQGNSA. CDR3 nucleotides: TGTGCCAGCAGCTACCTAGTTTCAAGCGGAGGCACAGATACGCAGTATTTT. As protein: CASSYLVSSGGTDTQYF. Complete variable domain (other parts from reference TRBV7-2 and TRBJ2-3): GAGVSQSPSNKVTEKGKDVELRCDPISGHTALYWYRQSLGQGLEFLIYFQGNSAPDKSGLPSDRFSAERTGGSVSTLTIQRTQQEDSAVYLCASSYLVSSGGTDTQYFGPGTRLTVL.